These 5 T cell receptor beta chains share one sample of origin, sequenced in a study of tumor and adjacent non-tumor tissue in lung cancer. No cell sorting was done before RNA was extracted from the tissue. A modified ARM-PCR protocol with three rounds of nested PCR amplified TCRbeta. MiXCR, run by TCRdb on the multiplex PCR reads, gives a single entry per CDR3 protein. The sample includes fewer than 120,000 distinct CDR3 sequences, roughly 84% of them seen just once. Material: lung tumor tissue. Receptor source: a man in his sixties or seventies with non-small cell lung cancer.

As regards this clonotype: The junction differs from germline at one of its ends, possibly a read error. The chain carries TRBV6-5 and TRBJ2-7, with D hard to call. Germline lookup yields CDR1 MNHEY and CDR2 SVGAGI. The CDR3 runs to 11 residues. Here the CDR3 DNA reads TGTGCCAACAGTTCGGGCCAAAAGCAATACTTC. Protein sequence: CANSSGQKQYF.

The rearrangement uses TRBV6-1 and TRBJ2-7; D call uncertain. The CDR3 has 11 residues. With 10 bases removed from V and 6 bases from J, the gap between germline ends came to 13 bases. Germline CDR1 is MNHNS and CDR2 is SASEGT. CDR3 in amino acids: CAISLAGEQYF. The CDR3 DNA sequence: TGTGCCATCAGCTTAGCTGGCGAGCAGTACTTC.

The gene calls are TRBV19 and TRBJ2-2; possibly TRBD2 for D (5 bases). V shed 7 bases and J shed 12 bases, with 18 bases lying between them. The CDR3 is made up of 13 amino acids. Germline V CDR1 and CDR2: LNHDA, SQIVND (reference sequence). CDR3 sequence: CASNRQFTGKLFF. The CDR3 region has the DNA TGTGCCAGTAATCGTCAGTTCACGGGGAAGCTGTTTTTT.

In its sample, this clonotype was seen a few times. One junction end disagrees with the germline gene, perhaps due to a read error. V usage is TRBV12-3 or TRBV12-4 and J usage is TRBJ1-2, with 9 nucleotides matching TRBD1. The CDR3 spans 17 residues. For the CDR3, the DNA is TGTACCAGCAGTTTAAAACGGGGGACAGGGATAAACTATGGATACACCTTC. As protein: CTSSLKRGTGINYGYTF.

In the case of this clonotype: At one end the junction does not follow the germline gene, possibly because of a read error. J is TRBJ1-2 and V is TRBV7-9; 8 bases are a match to TRBD1. Germline V gene sequence: CDR1 SEHNR, CDR2 FQNEAQ (reference sequence). The CDR3 totals 15 residues. The CDR3 nucleotides are TGTCCCAGCAGCGTCAAACAGGGGGATAACTATGACTACACCTTC. Encoded protein: CPSSVKQGDNYDYTF.